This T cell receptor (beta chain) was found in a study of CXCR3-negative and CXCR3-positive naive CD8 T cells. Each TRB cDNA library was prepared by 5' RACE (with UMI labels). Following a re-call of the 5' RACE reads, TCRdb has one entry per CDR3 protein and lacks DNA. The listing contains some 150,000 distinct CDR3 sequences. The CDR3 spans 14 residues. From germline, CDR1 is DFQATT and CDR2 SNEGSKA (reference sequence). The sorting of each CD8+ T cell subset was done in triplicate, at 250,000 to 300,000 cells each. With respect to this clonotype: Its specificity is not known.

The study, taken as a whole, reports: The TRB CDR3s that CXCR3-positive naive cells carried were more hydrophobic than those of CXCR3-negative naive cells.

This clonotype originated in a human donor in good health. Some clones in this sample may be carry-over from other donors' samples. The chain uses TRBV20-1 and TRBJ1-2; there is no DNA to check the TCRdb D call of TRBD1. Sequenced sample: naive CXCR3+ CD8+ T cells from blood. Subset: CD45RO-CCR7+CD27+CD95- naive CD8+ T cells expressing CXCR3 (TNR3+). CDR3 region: CSARDWTGGYGYTF.